Listed here are 12 T cell receptor beta chains from one sample, sequenced in a study of blood T cell repertoires in COVID-19. Clones were read by immunoSEQ multiplex PCR, and TCRdb kept only the in-frame ones, dropping some. The data show roughly 200,000 clones, 90% seen once. Material for sequencing was peripheral blood. These receptors all stem from a man aged 45-60 years with acute or convalescent COVID-19.

J is TRBJ1-3 and V is TRBV3-1 (or the pseudogene TRBV3-2); 8 positions agree with TRBD1. V trimming: 9 bases; J trimming: 0 bases; junction bases outside the gene matches: 7. Germline loops: CDR1 LGHDT, CDR2 YNNKEL (reference sequence). The CDR3 length is 15 residues. The DNA of the CDR3 is TGTGCCAGTTGGGGACAGGCCGACTCTGGAAACACCATATATTTT. The encoded protein is CASWGQADSGNTIYF.

The chain links TRBV24-1 to TRBJ2-2, with D uncertain. The CDR3 has 11 amino acids. Between the trimmed V and J ends, which lost 7 bases and 6 bases, there was a span of 5 bases. CDR1 is KGHDR and CDR2 is SFDVKD in the germline V gene. The CDR3: CATRQSGELFF. CDR3 in DNA: TGTGCCACCAGACAATCCGGGGAGCTGTTTTTT.

CDR3 nucleotides: TGTGCCAGCAGCTTGACTAGTGGCCCTCATCGGTTCTTC. This sequence encodes CASSLTSGPHRFF. The genes are TRBV7-3 and TRBJ2-1, with D perhaps matching TRBD2 (6 bases). The CDR3 runs 13 residues. The V gene lost 3 bases and the J gene lost 15 bases, with 18 bases spanning the gap. Germline CDR1 is SGHTA and CDR2 is FQGTGA.

J is TRBJ1-4 and V is TRBV15; D is unresolved. The CDR3 consists of 14 residues. The V end lost 1 base, the J end lost 8 bases, and 11 bases lay between the germline ends. Germline lookup yields CDR1 LNHNV and CDR2 YYDKDF (reference sequence). CDR3 coding DNA: TGTGCCACCAGCAGAGGGCGGGGAGGGGAAAAACTGTTTTTT. Translated: CATSRGRGGEKLFF.

On this clone: Other nucleotide sequences from this sample produce the same CDR3. The V and J genes are TRBV18 and TRBJ2-2; 7 positions agree with TRBD1. The germline gives CDR1 KGHSH, CDR2 LQKENI. The ends lost 2 bases at V and 5 bases at J; junction bases unmatched: 5. The CDR3 is made up of 15 amino acids. This CDR3 reads CASSPGQVGTGELFF. The CDR3 DNA reads TGTGCCAGCTCACCAGGACAGGTGGGGACCGGGGAGCTGTTTTTT.

The chain joins TRBV9 to TRBJ2-1; a possible D gene is TRBD2 (6 bases). CDR1 and CDR2 from the germline V gene are SGDLS and YYNGEE. The CDR3 has 16 residues. Trimming stripped 0 bases from V and 3 bases from J, with 13 bases between. The CDR3 is CASSVVGGDRYNEQFF. The CDR3 nucleotides are TGTGCCAGCAGCGTAGTTGGCGGGGACCGCTACAATGAGCAGTTCTTC.

The CDR3 DNA reads as TGTGCCAGCAGCTCGAAGACTAGCGGGAGCTCCTACAATGAGCAGTTCTTC. Residues: CASSSKTSGSSYNEQFF. The rearrangement joins TRBV7-9 to TRBJ2-1, with TRBD2 matching 12 bases. Trimming removed 4 bases from V and 0 bases from J; junction bases left unmatched: 4. The germline V gene has CDR1 SEHNR and CDR2 FQNEAQ (reference sequence). The CDR3 sequence is 17 residues long.

This chain joins TRBV7-9 and TRBJ2-1; D might be TRBD1 (5 bases). The CDR3 covers 14 residues. V was clipped by 5 bases and J by 7 bases, with 15 bases between them. CDR1 is SEHNR, CDR2 FQNEAQ, per germline (reference sequence). CDR3 region: CASSPPARVNEQFF. The CDR3 nucleotides are TGTGCCAGCAGCCCCCCGGCCAGGGTGAATGAGCAGTTCTTC.

CDR3 sequence reads: CAISETLQETQYF. CDR3 DNA: TGTGCCATCAGTGAGACTCTCCAAGAGACCCAGTACTTC. The rearrangement uses TRBV10-3 and TRBJ2-5; D is unclear. This CDR3 comprises 13 residues. V was shortened by 2 bases and J by 1 base, with 5 bases between the two germline ends. The germline V gene has CDR1 ENHRY and CDR2 SYGVKD.

V is TRBV7-2 and J is TRBJ2-7; 13 positions agree with TRBD2. CDR3 length: 16 amino acids. The V segment lost 5 bases and the J segment 6 bases; nucleotides outside the gene matches: 10. Germline CDR1 and CDR2: SGHTA and FQGNSA. The CDR3 DNA is TGTGCCAGCAGCCTAGGACTAGCGGGGGCCGGAACCGAGCAGTACGTC. Translated: CASSLGLAGAGTEQYV.

The rearrangement joins TRBV6-2 or TRBV6-3 to TRBJ1-5; no firm D call. Germline CDR1 and CDR2: MNHEY and SVGEGT. The CDR3 totals 14 residues. V was clipped by 2 bases and J by 3 bases, with 8 bases between them. Written as DNA, the CDR3 is TGTGCCAGCAGTTACACCAGATACAATCAGCCCCAGCATTTT. Translating it yields CASSYTRYNQPQHF.

The chain joins TRBV6-6 to TRBJ2-1; 9 bases are a match to TRBD2. The V segment lost 5 bases and the J segment 4 bases; nucleotides outside the gene matches: 6. This CDR3 contains 15 residues. Germline-derived CDR1 and CDR2 are MNHNY and SVGAGI (reference sequence). DNA of the CDR3: TGTGCCAGCAGTCCCAGCGGGGGGAGTTACAATGAGCAGTTCTTC. The encoded protein is CASSPSGGSYNEQFF.